The 23 T cell receptor beta chains given below trace back to one sample, sequenced in a study of monozygotic twins with inflammatory bowel disease. TCRdb re-called the 5' RACE reads and shows each CDR3 protein once, DNA omitted. The table lists around 380,000 distinct CDR3 sequences. Sequenced material: blood. The receptors derive from a human donor with ulcerative colitis or Crohn's disease, or a healthy co-twin of an affected twin (not recorded which).

The V gene is TRBV7-2, the J gene TRBJ1-5. Germline CDR1 and CDR2: SGHTA and FQGNSA. The CDR3 length is 15 residues. CDR3: CASSLRATNNQPQHF.

This sequence joins TRBV12-3 or TRBV12-4 and TRBJ1-1. The CDR3 totals 11 residues. This chain's CDR3 is CASSIRREAFF.

The V call is TRBV18, the J call TRBJ2-1; without DNA, the TCRdb call of TRBD1 cannot be checked. Germline lookup yields CDR1 KGHSH and CDR2 LQKENI. CDR3 length: 18 residues. The CDR3 spells CASSPPWDRPTRYNEQFF.

The chain recombines TRBV5-1 with TRBJ2-7. CDR3 length: 15 amino acids. Germline loops: CDR1 SGHRS, CDR2 YFSETQ. The CDR3 reads CASSLAAEQIYEQYF. Full variable domain (outside the CDR3, taken from reference TRBV5-1 and TRBJ2-7): KAGVTQTPRYLIKTRGQQVTLSCSPISGHRSVSWYQQTPGQGLQFLFEYFSETQRNKGNFPGRFSGRQFSNSRSEMNVSTLELGDSALYLCASSLAAEQIYEQYFGPGTRLTVT.

This chain connects TRBV5-1 to TRBJ2-3; TCRdb's D gene call, TRBD2, goes unchecked for lack of DNA. Germline CDR1 and CDR2: SGHRS and YFSETQ. This CDR3 spans 18 amino acids. The CDR3 sequence is CASSSYVGLAGKSDTQYF.

CDR3 sequence: CASSPDRPGSNQPQHF. This chain joins TRBV5-1 and TRBJ1-5; with no DNA, the TCRdb D assignment of TRBD1 cannot be verified. In germline, CDR1 is SGHRS, CDR2 YFSETQ. The length of the CDR3 is 16 residues.

V and J are TRBV11-2 and TRBJ2-2; the D gene TCRdb calls, TRBD2, cannot be checked with no DNA. Germline CDR1 is SGHAT and CDR2 is FQNNGV. This CDR3 has 15 residues. CDR3 protein: CASNTGTRNTGELFF. Full variable domain (missing parts from reference TRBV11-2 and TRBJ2-2): EAGVAQSPRYKIIEKRQSVAFWCNPISGHATLYWYQQILGQGPKLLIQFQNNGVVDDSQLPKDRFSAERLKGVDSTLKIQPAKLEDSAVYLCASNTGTRNTGELFFGEGSRLTVL.

This chain connects TRBV27 to TRBJ2-7; as DNA is missing, the TRBD2 call by TCRdb cannot be tested. Germline V lookup: CDR1 MNHEY, CDR2 SMNVEV (reference sequence). The CDR3 loop spans 16 amino acids. The CDR3 spells CASSLSGLAGEGEQYF.

The chain is built from TRBV28 and TRBJ2-5; checking the TCRdb D call of TRBD2 is not possible without DNA. Germline CDR1 MDHEN, CDR2 SYDVKM. The CDR3 loop spans 15 amino acids. CDR3 sequence: CASSLLTSGQETQYF.

The chain uses TRBV28 and TRBJ1-6; TCRdb's D gene call, TRBD1, goes unchecked for lack of DNA. CDR1 is MDHEN and CDR2 is SYDVKM in the germline V gene. The CDR3 loop spans 15 amino acids. The CDR3 here is CASSAYRGGNSPLHF.

The rearrangement joins TRBV7-9 to TRBJ2-2; without DNA, the TCRdb call of TRBD1 cannot be checked. This CDR3 spans 16 amino acids. CDR1 and CDR2 from the germline V gene are SEHNR and FQNEAQ (reference sequence). The CDR3 sequence: CASSSNDRGLGGELFF. Full variable domain (missing parts from reference TRBV7-9 and TRBJ2-2): DTGVSQNPRHKITKRGQNVTFRCDPISEHNRLYWYRQTLGQGPEFLTYFQNEAQLEKSRLLSDRFSAERPKGSFSTLEIQRTEQGDSAMYLCASSSNDRGLGGELFFGEGSRLTVL.

The rearrangement links TRBV19 to TRBJ2-1. The CDR3 runs 11 residues. In germline, CDR1 is LNHDA, CDR2 SQIVND (reference sequence). CDR3 amino acids: CASSFTSEQFF. Together with reference TRBV19 and TRBJ2-1, the CDR3 gives the full variable domain: DGGITQSPKYLFRKEGQNVTLSCEQNLNHDAMYWYRQDPGQGLRLIYYSQIVNDFQKGDIAEGYSVSREKKESFPLTVTSAQKNPTAFYLCASSFTSEQFFGPGTRLTVL.

CDR3 protein: CASSPHGQGDQPQHF. V usage is TRBV27 and J usage is TRBJ1-5; as DNA is missing, the TRBD1 call by TCRdb cannot be tested. Looked up from germline, CDR1 is MNHEY and CDR2 is SMNVEV (reference sequence). The CDR3 length is 15 residues.

This chain uses TRBV7-2 with TRBJ2-3; TCRdb's D gene call, TRBD1, goes unchecked for lack of DNA. This CDR3 has 15 amino acids. Germline V lookup: CDR1 SGHTA, CDR2 FQGNSA. The CDR3 spells CASSLAFRAADTQYF. Variable domain in full (rest from reference TRBV7-2 and TRBJ2-3): GAGVSQSPSNKVTEKGKDVELRCDPISGHTALYWYRQSLGQGLEFLIYFQGNSAPDKSGLPSDRFSAERTGGSVSTLTIQRTQQEDSAVYLCASSLAFRAADTQYFGPGTRLTVL.

The V and J genes are TRBV29-1 and TRBJ1-1. The CDR3 has 15 residues. CDR1 and CDR2 (germline): SQVTM, ANQGSEA. The CDR3 here is CSVESPQRLGTEAFF.

The CDR3 loop is CASSLGGGHADTQYF. V usage is TRBV7-2 and J usage is TRBJ2-3; TCRdb lists TRBD1, though no DNA is available to test this call. The germline CDR1 and CDR2 sequences are SGHTA and FQGNSA. This CDR3 has 15 amino acids. Full variable domain (remainder filled in from reference TRBV7-2 and TRBJ2-3): GAGVSQSPSNKVTEKGKDVELRCDPISGHTALYWYRQSLGQGLEFLIYFQGNSAPDKSGLPSDRFSAERTGGSVSTLTIQRTQQEDSAVYLCASSLGGGHADTQYFGPGTRLTVL.

The gene calls are TRBV2 and TRBJ2-7. This CDR3 comprises 14 residues. Germline V gene data show CDR1 as SNHLY and CDR2 as FYNNEI. The CDR3 is CASSELVISYEQHF.

The chain has TRBV20-1 and TRBJ1-2; TCRdb calls TRBD1, which cannot be checked without DNA. Germline CDR1 is DFQATT and CDR2 is SNEGSKA (reference sequence). The CDR3 is 12 amino acids. This CDR3 is CSAQAGDRGYTF.

The chain combines TRBV7-2 with TRBJ2-3; TCRdb designates TRBD2, a call that cannot be tested without DNA. This CDR3 contains 12 residues. CDR1 is SGHTA, CDR2 FQGNSA, per germline. CDR3 region: CASSRSSGAQYF. Combining the CDR3 with reference TRBV7-2 and TRBJ2-3 gives the whole variable domain GAGVSQSPSNKVTEKGKDVELRCDPISGHTALYWYRQSLGQGLEFLIYFQGNSAPDKSGLPSDRFSAERTGGSVSTLTIQRTQQEDSAVYLCASSRSSGAQYFGPGTRLTVL.

The rearrangement joins TRBV10-3 to TRBJ2-1; TCRdb's D call of TRBD1 is untestable without DNA. This CDR3 is built from 13 residues. In germline, CDR1 is ENHRY, CDR2 SYGVKD. CDR3 sequence: CAISEGQGNEQFF.

V is TRBV6-2 or TRBV6-3 and J is TRBJ2-2; without DNA, the TCRdb call of TRBD1 cannot be checked. The germline V gene has CDR1 MNHEY and CDR2 SVGEGT. This CDR3 contains 13 residues. The CDR3 region is CASSQTGLGELFF.

This chain joins TRBV18 and TRBJ2-7; TCRdb proposes TRBD2, but this gene call is untestable without DNA. CDR1 is KGHSH, CDR2 LQKENI, per germline. This CDR3 region has 16 residues. CDR3 sequence reads: CASSPPGRVLRDEQYF.

This rearrangement joins TRBV3-1 to TRBJ2-3; with no DNA, the TCRdb D assignment of TRBD1 cannot be verified. The CDR3 is made up of 14 amino acids. Per the germline V gene, CDR1 is LGHDT and CDR2 is YNNKEL (reference sequence). CDR3 region: CASSQGDSTDTQYF.